This T cell receptor beta chain is from a study of vaccination effects on CD4 cells after COVID-19. The assay was immunoSEQ multiplex PCR, and TCRdb's table has in-frame clones only and misses some. This sample has under 75,000 clones; 80% occur once, and the top ten carry 9.5% to 15%. The CDR3 sequence is 13 residues long. Looked up from germline, CDR1 is LGHNT and CDR2 is FRNRAP. V lost 9 bases and J lost 10; bases outside the gene matches: 11. Note on this clone: Its antigen is undetermined.

ViraFEST used viral peptide pools to expand antigen-specific CD4+ T cells before sequencing. Scientists isolated CD4+ T cells after an approximately 10-day culture period ended. Vaccinated participants had no history of SARS-CoV-2 infection and tested negative for nucleocapsid antibodies. This clonotype was obtained from a human donor who received a COVID-19 vaccine. This chain connects TRBV12-5 to TRBJ1-4, with 7 bases aligning to TRBD1. The sample consisted of CD4+ T cells from PBMCs cultured with SARS-CoV-2 spike peptides, taken before COVID-19 vaccination. The CDR3 DNA follows: TGTGCTAGATTACAGGGGCCGGATCGAAAACTGTTTTTT. Translation: CARLQGPDRKLFF. The whole variable domain, filled in from reference TRBV12-5 and TRBJ1-4, reads DARVTQTPRHKVTEMGQEVTMRCQPILGHNTVFWYRQTMMQGLELLAYFRNRAPLDDSGMPKDRFSAEMPDATLATLKIQPSEPRDSAVYFCARLQGPDRKLFFGSGTQLSVL.